Listed below are T cell receptor beta chains from one sample, sequenced in a study of post-analysis software for immune sequencing data. TCRdb reanalysed the PCR reads using MiXCR and keeps one entry per CDR3 protein. The sample lists roughly 800,000 distinct CDR3 sequences, roughly 30% occurring once. Sequenced sample: blood. These receptor sequences come from a girl under 18 with multiple sclerosis. The CDR3 runs from the conserved cysteine through the conserved F or W. The order of the fields is D gene, J gene, clone size, V gene, CDR3 protein, CDR3 DNA. A D gene is named only where the DNA matches it firmly. Some rows have no size entry. The others give once, few or many, or a class for an expanded clone.

. TRBJ2-3 many TRBV7-7 CASSILGGTDTQYF TGTGCTAGCAGCATACTAGGGGGCACAGATACGCAGTATTTT
TRBD2 TRBJ2-4 few TRBV20-1 CSASGGASGLLQYF TGCAGTGCTAGCGGGGGGGCCTCCGGTTTGCTGCAGTACTTC
. TRBJ1-2 . TRBV7-9 CASSPNGQGANYGYTF TGTGCCAGCAGCCCGAATGGGCAGGGTGCAAACTATGGCTACACCTTC
. TRBJ2-7 many TRBV7-9 CASSSPQTLYEQYF TGTGCCAGCAGCTCCCCCCAGACCCTCTACGAGCAGTACTTC
. TRBJ2-1 many TRBV29-1 CSVDREQFF TGCAGCGTTGATCGGGAGCAGTTCTTC
. TRBJ1-5 . TRBV27 CASSLSAAYNQPQHF TGTGCCAGCAGTTTATCCGCAGCGTACAATCAGCCCCAGCATTTT
. TRBJ2-7 . TRBV4-3 CASGQDMAGLDEQYF TGCGCCAGCGGCCAAGATATGGCAGGGTTGGACGAGCAGTACTTC
TRBD1 TRBJ2-7 . TRBV6-5 CASRYSGTGYEQYF TGTGCCAGCAGGTACTCGGGGACAGGCTACGAGCAGTACTTC
. TRBJ2-1 few TRBV20-1 CSARGSWEQFF TGCAGTGCTAGGGGTTCTTGGGAGCAGTTCTTC
. TRBJ2-6 few TRBV7-9 CASSFSQSSPGANVLTF TGTGCCAGCAGCTTTAGCCAGTCCTCTCCTGGGGCCAACGTCCTGACTTTC
. TRBJ2-3 . TRBV6-5 CASSVSGVFTDAQYF TGTGCCAGCAGTGTCTCAGGGGTCTTCACAGATGCGCAGTATTTT
TRBD2 TRBJ2-2 once TRBV29-1 CSVEGGGLAGYTGELFF TGCAGCGTTGAAGGAGGAGGACTAGCGGGCTACACCGGGGAGCTGTTTTTT
. TRBJ2-1 few TRBV29-1 CSVRIGQNNEQFF TGCAGCGTGAGGATTGGACAGAACAATGAGCAGTTCTTC
. TRBJ2-1 . TRBV11-2 CASSLGAGRGEQFF TGTGCCAGCAGCTTGGGGGCGGGACGGGGTGAGCAGTTCTTC
. TRBJ2-3 few TRBV7-7 CASSRGMTDTQYF TGTGCCAGCAGCCGTGGGATGACAGATACGCAGTATTTT